The 24 T cell receptor beta chains given below trace back to one sample, sequenced in a study of T cell responses to AZD1222 COVID-19 vaccine. The method was immunoSEQ multiplex PCR; TCRdb's version includes in-frame clones alone and lacks a portion of them. The profile shows around 120,000 clones, about 91% of them singletons. The sample consisted of peripheral blood, taken 28 days after the second AZD1222 dose. The source of these receptors is an adult who received the AZD1222 COVID-19 vaccine.

J is TRBJ2-3 and V is TRBV21-1; TRBD2 reflects the table's D call only, with no check against the DNA. TRBV21-1 is annotated as a pseudogene. The CDR3 is 16 amino acids. Here the CDR3 reads CASSNPSSGKTDTQYF. CDR3 nucleotides: TGTGCCAGCAGCAATCCCAGTAGCGGGAAAACAGATACGCAGTATTTT.

V usage is TRBV6-6 and J usage is TRBJ2-2; 10 bases align to TRBD1. Germline trimming cut 4 bases from V and 5 bases from J; bases unmatched to any gene: 7. Germline V lookup: CDR1 MNHNY, CDR2 SVGAGI (reference sequence). CDR3 length: 16 amino acids. CDR3: CASSSLRTGGTGELFF. In DNA, the CDR3 is TGTGCCAGCAGTTCCTTACGGACAGGGGGTACCGGGGAGCTGTTTTTT.

The rearrangement uses TRBV28 and TRBJ1-2; possibly TRBD1 for D (6 bases). This CDR3 is built from 14 residues. Germline assignment: CDR1 MDHEN and CDR2 SYDVKM. The V and J ends lost 3 bases and 7 bases respectively, with 15 bases between them. This CDR3 is CASSFVSGAGGYTF. CDR3 nucleotides: TGTGCCAGCAGTTTCGTCTCAGGGGCTGGTGGCTACACCTTC.

The chain couples TRBV18 to TRBJ1-5; 8 bases align to TRBD1. This CDR3 is 14 amino acids long. Germline CDR1 and CDR2: KGHSH and LQKENI. Germline trimming cut 7 bases from V and 0 bases from J; bases unmatched to any gene: 2. The CDR3 here is CASWTGISNQPQHF. Written as DNA, the CDR3 is TGTGCCAGCTGGACAGGGATTAGCAATCAGCCCCAGCATTTT.

The rearrangement uses TRBV23-1 and TRBJ2-7, with 12 bases matching TRBD2. TRBV23-1 is marked as an open reading frame, function uncertain. This CDR3 contains 16 residues. Trimming cost V 6 bases and J 7 bases; bases outside gene matches: 13. CDR3 amino acids: CASRNKLAGGPREQYF. CDR3 in DNA: TGCGCCAGCAGAAACAAGCTAGCGGGAGGGCCTAGGGAGCAGTACTTC.

The sample holds one count of this clone. The DNA for the CDR3 is TGTGCCAGCAGGTATAGGGGGGGCGTCGGGACCGTATACAATGAGCAGTTCTTC. Protein product: CASRYRGGVGTVYNEQFF. This chain links TRBV2 with TRBJ2-1, with D perhaps TRBD2 (7 bases). V was trimmed by 6 bases and J by 4 bases, leaving 25 bases between them. The V gene's germline CDR1 is SNHLY and CDR2 FYNNEI. The CDR3 runs to 18 residues. Full variable domain (outside the CDR3, taken from reference TRBV2 and TRBJ2-1): EPEVTQTPSHQVTQMGQEVILRCVPISNHLYFYWYRQILGQKVEFLVSFYNNEISEKSEIFDDQFSVERPDGSNFTLKIRSTKLEDSAMYFCASRYRGGVGTVYNEQFFGPGTRLTVL.

The genes are TRBV27 and TRBJ1-5; D possibly corresponds to TRBD1 (6 bases). Germline V CDR1 and CDR2: MNHEY, SMNVEV (reference sequence). There are 14 residues in the CDR3. V was clipped by 4 bases and J by 0 bases, with 7 bases between them. CDR3 region: CASSWDNSNQPQHF. The CDR3 DNA is TGTGCCAGCAGTTGGGACAATAGCAATCAGCCCCAGCATTTT.

This chain links TRBV19 with TRBJ1-5, with D unresolved. This CDR3 comprises 15 residues. V lost 1 base, J lost 5 bases, and 12 bases lay in between. The germline CDR1 and CDR2 sequences are LNHDA and SQIVND (reference sequence). CDR3 sequence: CASSIGRRSYQPQHF. The CDR3 region has the DNA TGTGCCAGTAGTATAGGTCGGAGAAGCTATCAGCCCCAGCATTTT.

This clone has only a few counts. V is TRBV5-1 and J is TRBJ2-1; 15 positions agree with TRBD2. Germline V gene data show CDR1 as SGHRS and CDR2 as YFSETQ. The CDR3 covers 16 residues. The V and J ends lost 7 bases and 9 bases, in that order; junction bases with no gene match: 11. CDR3 sequence reads: CASGTRTSGRAGEQFF. CDR3 nucleotide sequence: TGCGCCAGCGGTACAAGGACTAGCGGGAGGGCGGGTGAGCAGTTCTTC.

The chain links TRBV5-1 to TRBJ2-1; 14 bases agree with TRBD2. After removal of 4 bases from V and 4 bases from J, the junction contained 7 bases not matched to a gene. The CDR3 length is 17 residues. CDR1 and CDR2 (germline): SGHRS, YFSETQ. CDR3 in amino acids: CASSTGTSGSLYNEQFF. CDR3 DNA sequence: TGCGCCAGCAGCACCGGGACTAGCGGGAGCCTATACAATGAGCAGTTCTTC. The full variable domain, rest sourced from reference TRBV5-1 and TRBJ2-1, is KAGVTQTPRYLIKTRGQQVTLSCSPISGHRSVSWYQQTPGQGLQFLFEYFSETQRNKGNFPGRFSGRQFSNSRSEMNVSTLELGDSALYLCASSTGTSGSLYNEQFFGPGTRLTVL.

The rearrangement links TRBV5-4 to TRBJ2-1; the match to TRBD1 covers 9 bases. This CDR3 has 16 residues. CDR1 is SGHNT and CDR2 is YYREEE in the germline V gene (reference sequence). Germline trimming cut 3 bases from V and 7 bases from J; bases unmatched to any gene: 11. The DNA for the CDR3 is TGTGCCAGCAGCTCTGGGACAGGGAAGAAGGGGAATGAGCAGTTCTTC. Translated: CASSSGTGKKGNEQFF.

The rearrangement uses TRBV5-1 and TRBJ1-2, with TRBD1 as a possible D gene (5 bases). From germline, CDR1 is SGHRS and CDR2 YFSETQ. The CDR3 spans 15 residues. The ends were cut back, 0 bases at V and 5 bases at J, with 14 bases in the middle. The CDR3 sequence is CASSLEGRVGYGYTF. Written as DNA, the CDR3 is TGCGCCAGCAGCTTGGAGGGCAGGGTAGGGTATGGCTACACCTTC.

The J gene is TRBJ2-7, the V gene TRBV28; a weak D match, TRBD2 (5 bases). The germline gives CDR1 MDHEN, CDR2 SYDVKM. Trimming removed 6 bases from V and 3 bases from J, with 12 bases in between. This CDR3 is built from 13 residues. The CDR3 DNA reads as TGTGCCAGCAGCAAAGGGAGCCTCTACGAGCAGTACTTC. Translating gives CASSKGSLYEQYF.

The chain couples TRBV3-1 (or the pseudogene TRBV3-2) to TRBJ1-1; D call uncertain. This CDR3 has 14 residues. CDR1 is LGHDT and CDR2 is YNNKEL in the germline V gene (reference sequence). Trimming stripped 2 bases from V and 5 bases from J, with 12 bases between. This chain's CDR3 is CASSQPGGSTEAFF. CDR3 sequence (DNA): TGTGCCAGCAGCCAACCTGGTGGGAGTACTGAAGCTTTCTTT.

The CDR3 sequence: CASSVTATNNQPQHF. The CDR3 DNA sequence: TGTGCCAGCAGCGTAACTGCCACAAACAATCAGCCCCAGCATTTT. V usage is TRBV9 and J usage is TRBJ1-5, with D uncertain. This CDR3 is 15 amino acids long. Trimming took 1 base from V and 3 from J, leaving 11 bases between them. Germline CDR1 and CDR2: SGDLS and YYNGEE.

This clone occurred once. The rearrangement uses TRBV28 and TRBJ2-4; 7 bases are a match to TRBD2. CDR1 is MDHEN, CDR2 SYDVKM, per germline. V lost 5 bases to trimming and J lost 1 base; unmatched junction nucleotides: 5. This CDR3 contains 15 residues. As DNA, the CDR3 is TGTGCCAGCAGTGTCGCGGGAGACGCCAAAAACATTCAGTACTTC. This gives the protein CASSVAGDAKNIQYF.

This clone was picked up one time. The V gene is TRBV27, the J gene TRBJ1-2; D perhaps matches TRBD1 (5 bases). V shed 5 bases and J shed 5 bases, with 18 bases lying between them. From germline, CDR1 is MNHEY and CDR2 SMNVEV (reference sequence). The CDR3 runs to 15 residues. The CDR3 nucleotides read TGTGCCAGCAGTCCCCTCGGGGCCGGGGCGTATGGCTACACCTTC. It encodes CASSPLGAGAYGYTF.

This chain uses TRBV20-1 with TRBJ2-7; D is undetermined. Trimming took 3 bases from V and 2 from J, leaving 2 bases between them. The CDR3 is 10 residues long. Germline lookup yields CDR1 DFQATT and CDR2 SNEGSKA (reference sequence). The CDR3, as DNA: TGCAGTGCTAGGACCTACGAGCAGTACTTC. Protein: CSARTYEQYF.

This clone was recorded only once. The junction departs from germline at one end; a sequencing error may be responsible. The V gene is TRBV27, the J gene TRBJ2-1; unclear D gene. Germline V gives CDR1 MNHEY, CDR2 SMNVEV (reference sequence). The CDR3 totals 12 residues. CDR3 in amino acids: CASGLLGNEQFF. CDR3 coding DNA: TGTGCCAGCGGTTTACTGGGCAATGAGCAGTTCTTC.

A single count supports this clone. V usage is TRBV14 and J usage is TRBJ1-3; perhaps TRBD1 as D (5 bases). The CDR3 runs 18 residues. Germline lookup yields CDR1 SGHDN and CDR2 FVKESK. V shed 2 bases and J shed 0 bases, with 17 bases lying between them. CDR3 protein: CASSQSRQQRNSGNTIYF. CDR3 sequence (DNA): TGTGCCAGCAGCCAATCCCGACAGCAAAGAAACTCTGGAAACACCATATATTTT. The complete variable domain, with remaining parts taken from reference TRBV14 and TRBJ1-3, reads EAGVTQFPSHSVIEKGQTVTLRCDPISGHDNLYWYRRVMGKEIKFLLHFVKESKQDESGMPNNRFLAERTGGTYSTLKVQPAELEDSGVYFCASSQSRQQRNSGNTIYFGEGSWLTVV.

V and J are TRBV29-1 and TRBJ2-1; 8 bases line up with TRBD1. V gave up 6 bases and J gave up 7 bases; unmatched junction bases: 11. CDR1 is SQVTM and CDR2 is ANQGSEA in the germline V gene. The CDR3 loop spans 14 amino acids. The chain's CDR3 is CSVGDRSTVNEQFF. The CDR3 DNA reads TGCAGCGTGGGGGACAGGAGTACGGTGAATGAGCAGTTCTTC.

The chain links TRBV24-1 to TRBJ2-1; 7 bases fit TRBD1. The CDR3 has 18 amino acids. The J segment lost 0 bases and the V segment lost 1 base, leaving 8 bases of the junction unmatched. In germline, CDR1 is KGHDR, CDR2 SFDVKD. For the CDR3, the DNA is TGTGCCACCAGTGATTTTGGGGACAGCCGATCCTCCTACAATGAGCAGTTCTTC. Translation gives CATSDFGDSRSSYNEQFF.

The V gene is TRBV7-8, the J gene TRBJ1-5; D call uncertain. This CDR3 region has 12 residues. V was shortened by 2 bases and J by 3 bases, with 2 bases between the two germline ends. Germline V lookup: CDR1 SGHVS, CDR2 FQNEAQ. The CDR3 region is CASSLYNQPQHF. In nucleotides, the CDR3 is TGTGCCAGCAGCTTATACAATCAGCCCCAGCATTTT.

The J gene is TRBJ2-7, the V gene TRBV7-3; D unclear. The CDR3 is made up of 14 amino acids. Trimming pared 8 bases from V and 2 bases from J, leaving 16 bases between. Germline CDR1 and CDR2: SGHTA and FQGTGA. CDR3 bases: TGTGCCAGCGCCACAGCTATCGACCCCTACGAGCAGTACTTC. This encodes CASATAIDPYEQYF.